This entry lists 20 T cell receptor beta chains sequenced from one sample in a study of OX40 agonist ivuxolimab in advanced cancers. The method was immunoSEQ multiplex PCR; TCRdb's version includes in-frame clones alone and lacks a portion of them. Of about 52,000 clones listed, over 80% are singletons. The material was CD4+ or CD8+ T cells sorted from blood, obtained in a trial of the OX40 agonist ivuxolimab. All receptors derive from an adult with an advanced solid tumor such as melanoma, head and neck, liver or kidney cancer.

The chain carries TRBV18 and TRBJ1-2; 9 positions match TRBD1. Trimming cost V 3 bases and J 5 bases; bases outside gene matches: 10. The CDR3 has 16 residues. The germline V gene has CDR1 KGHSH and CDR2 LQKENI. CDR3 loop: CASSPRQGQGDYGYTF. DNA for the CDR3: TGTGCCAGCTCACCGAGACAGGGACAGGGAGATTATGGCTACACCTTC.

The V call is TRBV11-2, the J call TRBJ2-2; D perhaps matches TRBD2 (5 bases). Germline V gene data show CDR1 as SGHAT and CDR2 as FQNNGV. V was clipped by 5 bases and J by 4 bases, with 14 bases between them. This CDR3 region has 15 residues. CDR3 loop: CASSTTRTGTGELFF. The CDR3 DNA reads TGTGCCAGCAGCACAACTAGAACGGGCACCGGGGAGCTGTTTTTT.

The CDR3: CASSPRTGEDTQYF. The CDR3 DNA follows: TGTGCCAGCTCACCACGGACAGGGGAAGATACGCAGTATTTT. This chain connects TRBV18 to TRBJ2-3; 9 bases match TRBD1. The germline V gene encodes CDR1 KGHSH and CDR2 LQKENI. The CDR3 contains 14 residues. J was trimmed by 5 bases and V by 1 base; bases with no gene match: 1.

V is TRBV5-1 and J is TRBJ2-1; TRBD2 matches at 9 bases. V dropped 0 bases and J dropped 6; count of bases not matched to a gene: 10. Germline assignment: CDR1 SGHRS and CDR2 YFSETQ. The CDR3 has 17 residues. Here the CDR3 DNA reads TGCGCCAGCAGCTTGGAGCTAGCGGGAAGAGTCCTCAATGAGCAGTTCTTC. Amino acid sequence: CASSLELAGRVLNEQFF.

The chain uses TRBV29-1 and TRBJ1-1, with D unclear. Between the trimmed V and J ends, which lost 6 bases and 11 bases, there was a span of 16 bases. The germline CDR1 and CDR2 sequences are SQVTM and ANQGSEA. This CDR3 has 11 residues. CDR3 protein: CSVVGMGSAFF. DNA for the CDR3: TGCAGCGTGGTCGGTATGGGGTCGGCTTTCTTT. The full variable domain, its missing parts supplied by reference TRBV29-1 and TRBJ1-1, is SAVISQKPSRDICQRGTSLTIQCQVDSQVTMMFWYRQQPGQSLTLIATANQGSEATYESGFVIDKFPISRPNLTFSTLTVSNMSPEDSSIYLCSVVGMGSAFFGQGTRLTVV.

V usage is TRBV19 and J usage is TRBJ1-1; D remains unclear. This CDR3 contains 13 residues. V gave up 4 bases and J gave up 1 base, with 7 bases separating them. Germline V gene data show CDR1 as LNHDA and CDR2 as SQIVND (reference sequence). The CDR3 coding sequence is TGTGCCAGTAGTAGGCCAGGGAACACTGAAGCTTTCTTT. It yields the protein CASSRPGNTEAFF.

The rearrangement uses TRBV7-9 and TRBJ1-1; a weak D match, TRBD1 (5 bases). The V gene's germline CDR1 is SEHNR and CDR2 FQNEAQ (reference sequence). CDR3 length equals 12 residues. V lost 6 bases, J lost 7 bases, and 12 bases lay in between. The CDR3 spells CASSRGGVEAFF. The CDR3 DNA sequence: TGTGCCAGCAGTCGCGGAGGGGTTGAAGCTTTCTTT.

This sequence joins TRBV5-1 and TRBJ2-1; D may correspond to TRBD1 or TRBD2 (5 bases each). The ends were cut back, 0 bases at V and 0 bases at J, with 10 bases in the middle. Germline V CDR1 and CDR2: SGHRS, YFSETQ. This CDR3 region has 16 residues. The CDR3 sequence: CASSLVGDSSYNEQFF. The CDR3 nucleotides read TGCGCCAGCAGCTTGGTGGGGGATAGCTCCTACAATGAGCAGTTCTTC.

The rearrangement joins TRBV7-3 to TRBJ2-7; D might be TRBD2 (5 bases). The CDR3 has 17 amino acids. Trimming cost V 0 bases and J 0 bases, with 15 bases left between them. Germline V gives CDR1 SGHTA, CDR2 FQGTGA. The CDR3: CASSLTSLGWGSYEQYF. The DNA of the CDR3 is TGTGCCAGCAGCTTAACCTCACTAGGCTGGGGCTCCTACGAGCAGTACTTC.

The chain uses TRBV7-2 and TRBJ2-6; D is possibly TRBD2 (5 bases). Trimming pared 3 bases from V and 1 base from J, leaving 7 bases between. This CDR3 spans 15 amino acids. Germline loops: CDR1 SGHTA, CDR2 FQGNSA. The CDR3 protein is CASSFGVSGANVLTF. CDR3 DNA: TGTGCCAGCAGCTTCGGGGTATCTGGGGCCAACGTCCTGACTTTC.

The chain has TRBV5-4 and TRBJ1-1, with no clear D. The CDR3 has 13 amino acids. V lost 1 base and J lost 2, with 6 bases in between. The germline CDR1 and CDR2 sequences are SGHNT and YYREEE (reference sequence). In DNA form, the CDR3 reads TGTGCCAGCAGCTTGAGGGATAACACTGAAGCTTTCTTT. Residues: CASSLRDNTEAFF.

The chain employs TRBV4-1 and TRBJ1-1, with TRBD1 as a possible D gene (5 bases). Germline-derived CDR1 and CDR2 are MGHRA and YSYEKL. The CDR3 runs to 16 residues. Trimming took 4 bases from V and 1 from J, leaving 16 bases between them. DNA of the CDR3: TGCGCCAGCAGCCTCGATACAGGTAGATCGAACACTGAAGCTTTCTTT. This translates into CASSLDTGRSNTEAFF.

The chain has TRBV4-3 and TRBJ1-2, with D uncertain. Looked up from germline, CDR1 is LGHNA and CDR2 is YSLEER. The CDR3 totals 12 residues. Trimming left V 3 bases short and J 4 bases short, with 6 bases between. The CDR3 sequence is CASSQVGYGYTF. The CDR3 region has the DNA TGCGCCAGCAGCCAGGTCGGCTATGGCTACACCTTC.

This chain connects TRBV11-3 to TRBJ2-1, with no clear D. Per the germline V gene, CDR1 is SGHNT and CDR2 is YENEEA. V was shortened by 1 base and J by 3 bases, with 13 bases between the two germline ends. This CDR3 region has 16 residues. CDR3 amino acids: CASSLGGRNLYNEQFF. The CDR3 DNA reads TGTGCCAGCAGCTTAGGCGGTAGAAACCTCTACAATGAGCAGTTCTTC.

This clone was seen a few times. The chain is built from TRBV7-7 and TRBJ2-5; TRBD1 is a possible D gene (6 bases). V lost 0 bases to trimming and J lost 2 bases, with 10 bases between them. CDR3 length: 15 residues. Germline CDR1 is SSHAT and CDR2 is FNYEAQ (reference sequence). The CDR3 is CASSLAPGQQETQYF. The CDR3 bases are TGTGCCAGCAGCTTAGCCCCAGGACAGCAAGAGACCCAGTACTTC. Supplemented by reference TRBV7-7 and TRBJ2-5, the full variable domain reads GAGVSQSPRYKVTKRGQDVTLRCDPISSHATLYWYQQALGQGPEFLTYFNYEAQPDKSGLPSDRFSAERPEGSISTLTIQRTEQRDSAMYRCASSLAPGQQETQYFGPGTRLLVL.

The V call is TRBV19, the J call TRBJ2-5; D is unclear. Germline V lookup: CDR1 LNHDA, CDR2 SQIVND (reference sequence). The CDR3 length is 13 residues. V lost 6 bases, J lost 0 bases, and 8 bases lay in between. The CDR3 sequence is CASRSEYQETQYF. CDR3 DNA sequence: TGTGCCAGTAGATCCGAGTACCAAGAGACCCAGTACTTC.

This clone was picked up a small number of times. The CDR3 DNA follows: TGTGCCAGCAGCACCCAACAGGGGGCTGGGCCCCAGCATTTT. This gives the protein CASSTQQGAGPQHF. The rearrangement uses TRBV7-2 and TRBJ1-5; 9 bases align to TRBD1. In germline, CDR1 is SGHTA, CDR2 FQGNSA. The CDR3 runs to 14 residues. Trimming removed 5 bases from V and 9 bases from J; junction bases left unmatched: 8.

The chain joins TRBV5-1 to TRBJ2-3; 9 positions match TRBD2. The CDR3 is 17 residues long. CDR1 is SGHRS, CDR2 YFSETQ, per germline. V shed 0 bases, J shed 5 bases, and the junction held 10 bases outside the gene matches. The CDR3 DNA is TGCGCCAGCAGCTTGGAAAGTAGCGGGAGCGCCTTAGATACGCAGTATTTT. The encoded protein is CASSLESSGSALDTQYF. The whole variable domain, filled in from reference TRBV5-1 and TRBJ2-3, reads KAGVTQTPRYLIKTRGQQVTLSCSPISGHRSVSWYQQTPGQGLQFLFEYFSETQRNKGNFPGRFSGRQFSNSRSEMNVSTLELGDSALYLCASSLESSGSALDTQYFGPGTRLTVL.

This chain connects TRBV19 to TRBJ1-2, with 11 positions matching TRBD1. The V gene's germline CDR1 is LNHDA and CDR2 SQIVND (reference sequence). Trimming cost V 4 bases and J 8 bases; bases outside gene matches: 6. CDR3 length equals 14 residues. CDR3 residues: CASSTGQGARGYTF. The CDR3 region has the DNA TGTGCCAGTAGTACAGGACAGGGGGCAAGAGGCTACACCTTC.

The chain uses TRBV28 and TRBJ1-5; D might be TRBD1 (5 bases). Germline V CDR1 and CDR2: MDHEN, SYDVKM. This CDR3 contains 14 residues. The ends were cut back, 3 bases at V and 4 bases at J, with 10 bases in the middle. The CDR3 bases are TGTGCCAGCAGTTTTCAGGGTCCTAATCAGCCCCAGCATTTT. Its translation is CASSFQGPNQPQHF.